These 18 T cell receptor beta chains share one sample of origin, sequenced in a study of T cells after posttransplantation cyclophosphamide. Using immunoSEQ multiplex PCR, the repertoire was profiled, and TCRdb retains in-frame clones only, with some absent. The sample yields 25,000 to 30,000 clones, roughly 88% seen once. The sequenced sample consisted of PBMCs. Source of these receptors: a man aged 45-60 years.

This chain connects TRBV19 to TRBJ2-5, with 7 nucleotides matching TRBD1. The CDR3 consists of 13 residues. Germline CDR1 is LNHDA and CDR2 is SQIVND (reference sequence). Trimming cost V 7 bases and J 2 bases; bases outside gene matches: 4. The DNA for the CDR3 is TGTGCCAGTACAGGCAGGGGGCAAGAGACCCAGTACTTC. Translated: CASTGRGQETQYF.

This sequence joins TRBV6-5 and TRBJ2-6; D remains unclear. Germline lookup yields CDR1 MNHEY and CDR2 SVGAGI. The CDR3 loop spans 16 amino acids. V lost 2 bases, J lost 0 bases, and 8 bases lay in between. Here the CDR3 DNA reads TGTGCCAGCAGTTACACTCAGGCCTCTGGGGCCAACGTCCTGACTTTC. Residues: CASSYTQASGANVLTF.

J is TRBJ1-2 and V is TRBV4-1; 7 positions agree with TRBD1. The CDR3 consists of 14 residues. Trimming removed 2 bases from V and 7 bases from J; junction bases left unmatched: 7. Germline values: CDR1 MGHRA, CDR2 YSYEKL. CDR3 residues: CASSQQTGVGGYTF. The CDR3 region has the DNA TGCGCCAGCAGCCAACAAACAGGGGTTGGTGGCTACACCTTC.

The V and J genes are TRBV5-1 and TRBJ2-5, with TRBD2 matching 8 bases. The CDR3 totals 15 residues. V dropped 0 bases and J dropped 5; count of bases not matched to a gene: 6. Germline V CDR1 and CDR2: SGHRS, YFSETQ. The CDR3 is CASSLEAGARETQYF. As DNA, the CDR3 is TGCGCCAGCAGCTTGGAAGCGGGGGCCCGCGAGACCCAGTACTTC.

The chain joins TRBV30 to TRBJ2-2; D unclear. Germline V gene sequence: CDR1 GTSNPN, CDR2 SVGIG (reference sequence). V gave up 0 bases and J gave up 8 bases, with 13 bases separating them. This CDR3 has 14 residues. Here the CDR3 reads CAWSVTPSGGELFF. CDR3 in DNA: TGTGCCTGGAGTGTAACCCCGTCAGGAGGGGAGCTGTTTTTT. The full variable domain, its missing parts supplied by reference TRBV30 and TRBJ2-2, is SQTIHQWPATLVQPVGSPLSLECTVEGTSNPNLYWYRQAAGRGLQLLFYSVGIGQISSEVPQNLSASRPQDRQFILSSKKLLLSDSGFYLCAWSVTPSGGELFFGEGSRLTVL.

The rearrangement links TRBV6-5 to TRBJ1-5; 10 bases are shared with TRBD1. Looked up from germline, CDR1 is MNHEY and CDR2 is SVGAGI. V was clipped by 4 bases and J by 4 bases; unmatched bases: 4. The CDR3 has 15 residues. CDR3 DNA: TGTGCCAGCAGTTCGGACAGGGGGGGAAATCAGCCCCAGCATTTT. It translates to CASSSDRGGNQPQHF.

The CDR3 region has the DNA TGTGCCACCAGCAGCGGGACTAGCGGTGAGCAGTTCTTC. It is translated as CATSSGTSGEQFF. V and J are TRBV15 and TRBJ2-1, with 11 bases aligning to TRBD2. The CDR3 runs to 13 residues. The germline V gene has CDR1 LNHNV and CDR2 YYDKDF (reference sequence). Germline trimming cut 3 bases from V and 9 bases from J; bases unmatched to any gene: 1.

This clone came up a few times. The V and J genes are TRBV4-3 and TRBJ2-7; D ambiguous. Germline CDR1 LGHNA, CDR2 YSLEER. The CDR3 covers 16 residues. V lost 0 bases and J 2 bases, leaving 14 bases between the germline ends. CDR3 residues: CASSQDAQLFTYEQYF. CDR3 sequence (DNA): TGCGCCAGCAGCCAAGATGCCCAACTATTCACCTACGAGCAGTACTTC.

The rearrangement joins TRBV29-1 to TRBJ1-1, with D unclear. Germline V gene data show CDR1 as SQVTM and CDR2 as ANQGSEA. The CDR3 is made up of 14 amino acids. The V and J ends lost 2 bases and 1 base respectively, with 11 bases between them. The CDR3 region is CSVEPLYSNTEAFF. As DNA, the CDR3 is TGCAGCGTTGAACCCCTATACTCGAACACTGAAGCTTTCTTT.

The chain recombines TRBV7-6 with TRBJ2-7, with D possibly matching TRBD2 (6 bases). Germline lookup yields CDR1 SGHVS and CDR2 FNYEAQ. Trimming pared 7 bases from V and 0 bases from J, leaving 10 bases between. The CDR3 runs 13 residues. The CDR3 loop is CASKRRGSYEQYF. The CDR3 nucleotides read TGTGCCAGCAAACGGCGGGGCTCCTACGAGCAGTACTTC.

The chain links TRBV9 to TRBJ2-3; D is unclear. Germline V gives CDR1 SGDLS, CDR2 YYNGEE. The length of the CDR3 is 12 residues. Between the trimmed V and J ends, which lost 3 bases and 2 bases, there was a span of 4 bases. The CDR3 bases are TGTGCCAGCAGCGACAACACAGATACGCAGTATTTT. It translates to CASSDNTDTQYF.

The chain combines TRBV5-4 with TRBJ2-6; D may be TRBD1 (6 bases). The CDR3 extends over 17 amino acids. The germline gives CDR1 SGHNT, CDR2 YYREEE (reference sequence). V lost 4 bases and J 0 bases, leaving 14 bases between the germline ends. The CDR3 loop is CASSRQALASGANVLTF. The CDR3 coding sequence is TGTGCCAGCAGCAGACAGGCCCTGGCCTCTGGGGCCAACGTCCTGACTTTC. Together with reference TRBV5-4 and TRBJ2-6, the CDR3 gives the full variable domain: ETGVTQSPTHLIKTRGQQVTLRCSSQSGHNTVSWYQQALGQGPQFIFQYYREEENGRGNFPPRFSGLQFPNYSSELNVNALELDDSALYLCASSRQALASGANVLTFGAGSRLTVL.

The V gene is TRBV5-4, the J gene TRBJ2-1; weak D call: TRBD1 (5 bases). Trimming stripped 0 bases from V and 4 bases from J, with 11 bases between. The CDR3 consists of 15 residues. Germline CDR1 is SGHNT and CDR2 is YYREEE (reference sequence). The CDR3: CASSLAARGYNEQFF. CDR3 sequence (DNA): TGTGCCAGCAGCTTGGCGGCTAGGGGATACAATGAGCAGTTCTTC.

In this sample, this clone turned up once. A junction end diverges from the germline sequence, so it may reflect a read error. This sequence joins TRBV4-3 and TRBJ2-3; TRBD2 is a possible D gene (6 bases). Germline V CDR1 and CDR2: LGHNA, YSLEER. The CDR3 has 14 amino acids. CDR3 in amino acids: CVSSLGGSADTQYF. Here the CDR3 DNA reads TGCGTCAGCAGTCTCGGGGGTTCTGCAGATACGCAGTATTTT.

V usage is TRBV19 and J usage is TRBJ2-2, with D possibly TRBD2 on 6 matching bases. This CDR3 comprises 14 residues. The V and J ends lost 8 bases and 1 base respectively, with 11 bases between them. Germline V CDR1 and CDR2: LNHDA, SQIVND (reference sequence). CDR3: CASGGTGNTGELFF. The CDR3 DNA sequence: TGTGCCAGTGGAGGGACGGGGAACACCGGGGAGCTGTTTTTT. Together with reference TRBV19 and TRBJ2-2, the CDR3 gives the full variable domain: DGGITQSPKYLFRKEGQNVTLSCEQNLNHDAMYWYRQDPGQGLRLIYYSQIVNDFQKGDIAEGYSVSREKKESFPLTVTSAQKNPTAFYLCASGGTGNTGELFFGEGSRLTVL.

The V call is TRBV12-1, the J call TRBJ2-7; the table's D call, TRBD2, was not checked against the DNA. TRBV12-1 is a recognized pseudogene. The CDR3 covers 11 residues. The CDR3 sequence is CASSCRYEQYF. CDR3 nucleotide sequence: TGTGCCAGCAGCTGTAGATACGAGCAGTACTTC.

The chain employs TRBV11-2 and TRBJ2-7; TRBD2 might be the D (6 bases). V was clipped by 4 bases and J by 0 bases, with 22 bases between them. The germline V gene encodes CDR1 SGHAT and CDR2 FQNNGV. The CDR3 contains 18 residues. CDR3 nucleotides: TGTGCCAGCAGCTCCATAAACCGTAGCGGAAAAAGCTCCTACGAGCAGTACTTC. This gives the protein CASSSINRSGKSSYEQYF.

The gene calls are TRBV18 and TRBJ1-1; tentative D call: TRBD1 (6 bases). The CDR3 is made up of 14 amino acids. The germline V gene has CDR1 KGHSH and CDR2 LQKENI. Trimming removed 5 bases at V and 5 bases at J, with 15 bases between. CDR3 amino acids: CASSADTGKTEAFF. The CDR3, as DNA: TGTGCCAGCTCAGCAGATACAGGGAAAACTGAAGCTTTCTTT. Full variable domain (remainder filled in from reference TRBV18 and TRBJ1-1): NAGVMQNPRHLVRRRGQEARLRCSPMKGHSHVYWYRQLPEEGLKFMVYLQKENIIDESGMPKERFSAEFPKEGPSILRIQQVVRGDSAAYFCASSADTGKTEAFFGQGTRLTVV.